This T cell receptor (beta chain) was captured by sequencing in a study of glioma-infiltrating T cells. Using RNA template, CDR3s of TCR alpha and beta were amplified with iRepertoire arm-PCR. Input was roughly 85-450 ng of tissue mRNA or PBMC total RNA. MiXCR was run by TCRdb on the multiplex PCR reads, yielding one entry per CDR3 protein. The sample lists 85,000 to 110,000 distinct CDR3 sequences; around 30% were seen once. General study points: Gliomas, especially low-grade, showed above-expected tissue-blood divergence; non-neoplastic patients showed below. Only very few CDR3 sequences appeared in both tissue and blood.

Between the trimmed V and J ends, which lost 1 base and 1 base, there was a span of 7 bases. Germline CDR1 reads SGHDN; CDR2 reads FVKESK. This CDR3 comprises 14 residues. This clonotype was counted ten times or more. Its antigen is currently unknown. Source material: glioma tissue, nonneoplastic brain tissue, or PBMCs (not recorded which). This chain connects TRBV14 to TRBJ1-1; no clear D gene. This sequence was found in a human donor with low-grade glioma or glioblastoma, undergoing nonglioma brain surgery, or in good health (not recorded which). CDR3 loop: CASSQALENTEAFF. As DNA, the CDR3 is TGTGCCAGCAGCCAAGCTCTCGAGAACACTGAAGCTTTCTTT.